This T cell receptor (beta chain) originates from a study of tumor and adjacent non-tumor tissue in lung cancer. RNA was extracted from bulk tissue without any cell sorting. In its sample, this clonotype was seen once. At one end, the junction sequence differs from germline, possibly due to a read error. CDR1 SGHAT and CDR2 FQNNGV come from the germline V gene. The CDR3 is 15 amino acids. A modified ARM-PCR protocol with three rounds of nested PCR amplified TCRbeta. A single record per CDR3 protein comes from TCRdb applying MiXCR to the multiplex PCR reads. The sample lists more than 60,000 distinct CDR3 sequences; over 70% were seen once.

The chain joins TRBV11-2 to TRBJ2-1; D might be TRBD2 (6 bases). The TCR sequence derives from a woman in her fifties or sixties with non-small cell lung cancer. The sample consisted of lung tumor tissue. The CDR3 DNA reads TGTGACAGCAGCTTCAGATCGGGAGAACATGTTGAGCAGTTCTTC. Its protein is CDSSFRSGEHVEQFF.